Listed below are T cell receptor beta chains from one sample, sequenced in a study of blood T cell repertoires in COVID-19. Sequenced by immunoSEQ multiplex PCR; TCRdb stores in-frame clones only, minus some. The data contain under 200,000 clones, approximately 90% of them seen just once; the ten biggest clones take up roughly 2.3%. Material for sequencing was peripheral blood. The receptors originated from a man in his late teens or twenties with acute or convalescent COVID-19. CDR3s include the opening cysteine and the closing phenylalanine or tryptophan. The D gene is left open where the match is weak. The size entry is marked missing in some rows and otherwise reads once, few, many or a size class.

>NA|TRBD2|TRBJ2-7|TRBV9
CASQSGRPPYEQYF
TGTGCCAGCCAAAGCGGGAGGCCACCCTACGAGCAGTACTTC
>NA|NA|TRBJ1-5|TRBV11-2
CASSLDQGLRPQHF
TGTGCCAGCAGCTTAGATCAGGGGCTGAGGCCCCAGCATTTT
>NA|TRBD1|TRBJ1-2|TRBV6-4
CASRPGPGTGDSNYGYTF
TGTGCCAGCAGGCCAGGACCCGGGACAGGGGACTCTAACTATGGCTACACCTTC
>NA|NA|TRBJ1-1|TRBV5-4
CASSGQLNTEAFF
TGTGCCAGCAGCGGACAGTTGAACACTGAAGCTTTCTTT
>NA|NA|TRBJ1-1|TRBV7-9
CASSPRTQLNTEAFF
TGTGCCAGCAGCCCCCGGACTCAACTGAACACTGAAGCTTTCTTT
>NA|NA|TRBJ2-1|TRBV4-1
CASSQVPLGEWANEQFF
TGCGCCAGCAGCCAAGTTCCCCTCGGGGAGTGGGCCAATGAGCAGTTCTTC
>few|NA|TRBJ2-1|TRBV19
CASSIEARGTEQFF
TGTGCCAGTAGTATAGAGGCCAGGGGTACTGAGCAGTTCTTC
>once|TRBD1|TRBJ1-2|TRBV6-5
CASSEDRANYGYTF
TGTGCCAGCAGCGAGGACAGGGCTAACTATGGCTACACCTTC
>once|TRBD1|TRBJ1-2|TRBV19
CASSWTGGVYGYTF
TGTGCCAGTAGTTGGACAGGGGGCGTCTATGGCTACACCTTC
>NA|NA|TRBJ1-1|TRBV5-4
CASSLVLSRENTEAFF
TGTGCCAGCAGCTTGGTTCTGTCCCGCGAGAACACTGAAGCTTTCTTT
>once|TRBD1|TRBJ1-1|TRBV19
CASSISTGAGNTEAFF
TGTGCCAGTAGTATAAGTACAGGGGCCGGTAACACTGAAGCTTTCTTT
>NA|NA|TRBJ2-1|TRBV25-1
CASSDPRGSNEQFF
TGTGCCAGCAGTGATCCCCGGGGGAGCAATGAGCAGTTCTTC
>NA|NA|TRBJ1-3|TRBV27
CASSALRGPTNTIYF
TGTGCCAGCAGTGCCCTACGAGGGCCGACAAACACCATATATTTT
>NA|TRBD2|TRBJ2-7|TRBV7-2
CASSRLAGGGYEQYF
TGTGCCAGCAGCAGGCTAGCGGGAGGGGGGTACGAGCAGTACTTC
>NA|TRBD1|TRBJ1-1|TRBV5-1
CASSPIQQGFSEAFF
TGCGCCAGCAGCCCCATACAACAGGGGTTCTCTGAAGCTTTCTTT
>NA|NA|TRBJ1-4|TRBV20-1
CSASRGTPGEKLFF
TGCAGTGCTAGTAGGGGGACCCCGGGTGAAAAACTGTTTTTT
>NA|NA|TRBJ2-1|TRBV6-4
CASSVDFISYNEQFF
TGTGCCAGCAGTGTAGACTTTATCTCCTACAATGAGCAGTTCTTC
>NA|NA|TRBJ1-5|TRBV6-1
CASSERVFQPQHF
TGTGCCAGCAGTGAGAGGGTTTTCCAGCCCCAGCATTTT
>NA|NA|TRBJ2-3|TRBV5-1
CASSLAGEDTQYF
TGCGCCAGCAGCTTGGCCGGGGAAGATACGCAGTATTTT
>once|TRBD1|TRBJ2-3|TRBV19
CASSLGQGGTDTQYF
TGTGCCAGTAGTTTAGGACAGGGAGGCACAGATACGCAGTATTTT
>NA|NA|TRBJ1-2|TRBV11-2
CASSLGQYGYTF
TGTGCCAGCAGCCTAGGACAGTATGGCTACACCTTC
>NA|NA|TRBJ2-7|TRBV5-4
CASSLGAHPSYEQYF
TGTGCCAGCAGCTTGGGCGCGCATCCCTCCTACGAGCAGTACTTC
>NA|NA|TRBJ1-1|TRBV3-1/TRBV3-2
CASSHPLLTEAFF
TGTGCCAGCAGCCACCCCCTACTCACTGAAGCTTTCTTT
>NA|TRBD1|TRBJ1-2|TRBV9
CASSAEEDRRASSF
TGTGCCAGCAGCGCAGAGGAGGACAGGAGGGCTTCCTCCTTC
>NA|NA|TRBJ2-5|TRBV7-9
CASSKERETQYF
TGTGCCAGCAGCAAAGAGCGGGAGACCCAGTACTTC
>NA|TRBD1|TRBJ1-6|TRBV6-5
CASSYGTGRGISPLHF
TGTGCCAGCAGTTACGGGACAGGGAGGGGAATTTCACCCCTCCACTTT
>NA|NA|TRBJ2-6|TRBV7-9
CASSPSFGETGANVLTF
TGTGCCAGCAGCCCATCCTTCGGGGAGACTGGGGCCAACGTCCTGACTTTC
>NA|NA|TRBJ2-7|TRBV5-5
CASSLVQASSYEQYF
TGTGCCAGCAGCTTGGTACAGGCGAGCTCCTACGAGCAGTACTTC
>NA|TRBD2|TRBJ2-1|TRBV27
CASSPLAGYNEQFF
TGTGCCAGCAGCCCACTAGCGGGCTACAATGAGCAGTTCTTC
>NA|TRBD2|TRBJ2-3|TRBV6-1
CASSEWTSGSGEDTQYF
TGTGCCAGCAGTGAATGGACTAGCGGTTCAGGGGAAGATACGCAGTATTTT
>NA|TRBD2|TRBJ2-3|TRBV29-1
CSVEGFREGTDTQYF
TGCAGCGTTGAAGGGTTCAGGGAGGGTACAGATACGCAGTATTTT
>NA|NA|TRBJ2-6|TRBV9
CASGTSSGANVLTF
TGTGCCAGCGGGACATCCTCTGGGGCCAACGTCCTGACTTTC
>once|TRBD1|TRBJ1-4|TRBV29-1
CSAGDRSNEKLFF
TGCAGCGCCGGGGACAGGTCAAATGAAAAACTGTTTTTT
>NA|TRBD2|TRBJ2-3|TRBV5-4
CASSRAGGPPDTQYF
TGTGCCAGCAGCCGAGCGGGGGGGCCCCCAGATACGCAGTATTTT
>NA|TRBD1|TRBJ1-3|TRBV7-9
CASSSGQGGNTIYF
TGTGCCAGCAGCTCCGGACAGGGGGGAAACACCATATATTTT
>NA|TRBD2|TRBJ2-3|TRBV5-1
CASSSPSPGLGADTQYF
TGCGCCAGCAGCTCCCCGTCCCCGGGACTAGGGGCAGATACGCAGTATTTT
>NA|TRBD1|TRBJ1-6|TRBV28
CASSLFSWDSTYNSPLHF
TGTGCCAGCAGTCTCTTTAGTTGGGACAGCACCTATAATTCACCCCTCCACTTT
>NA|NA|TRBJ2-7|TRBV7-9
CASSISAGTNYEQYF
TGTGCCAGCAGCATTTCCGCGGGTACGAACTACGAGCAGTACTTC
>NA|TRBD1|TRBJ1-4|TRBV18
CASSPSGGLEKLFF
TGTGCCAGCTCACCCTCAGGGGGTCTCGAAAAACTGTTTTTT
>NA|TRBD1|TRBJ1-5|TRBV2
CASCGGQGDQPQHF
TGTGCCAGCTGTGGGGGACAGGGGGATCAGCCCCAGCATTTT
>once|TRBD2|TRBJ2-3|TRBV19
CASSKGTSGRYSTDTQYF
TGTGCCAGTAGTAAAGGGACTAGCGGGAGGTACAGCACAGATACGCAGTATTTT
>NA|NA|TRBJ2-7|TRBV30
CAWSLYGKRGYEQYF
TGTGCCTGGAGTCTTTACGGCAAAAGGGGCTACGAGCAGTACTTC
>NA|TRBD1|TRBJ2-5|TRBV9
CASSVMGTGEETQYF
TGTGCCAGCAGCGTAATGGGGACAGGGGAAGAGACCCAGTACTTC
>NA|NA|TRBJ1-1|TRBV5-1
CASSLDGDGSTEAFF
TGCGCCAGCAGCTTGGACGGGGACGGGAGCACTGAAGCTTTCTTT
>NA|TRBD1|TRBJ1-4|TRBV5-1
CASSLGQGGEKLFF
TGCGCCAGCAGCTTGGGACAGGGAGGTGAAAAACTGTTTTTT
>NA|NA|TRBJ2-7|TRBV6-5
CASSYSGGTVLSEQYF
TGTGCCAGCAGTTACTCAGGCGGGACAGTTCTCTCAGAGCAGTACTTC
>few|NA|TRBJ1-1|TRBV2
CASSGLGKGGTEAFF
TGTGCCAGCAGTGGTTTAGGAAAAGGGGGCACTGAAGCTTTCTTT
>NA|NA|TRBJ2-1|TRBV5-1
CASSLDGQYNEQFF
TGCGCCAGCAGCTTGGATGGACAATACAATGAGCAGTTCTTC
>NA|TRBD1|TRBJ1-2|TRBV6-1
CARGDREWYGYTF
TGTGCCAGGGGTGACAGGGAATGGTATGGCTACACCTTC
>once|NA|TRBJ1-1|TRBV6-5
CASSYLAEEAFF
TGTGCCAGCAGTTACTTAGCAGAGGAAGCTTTCTTT
>NA|TRBD1|TRBJ1-5|TRBV10-3
CAIGQGGNQPQHF
TGTGCCATTGGACAGGGAGGCAATCAGCCCCAGCATTTT
>NA|TRBD2|TRBJ2-2|TRBV24-1
CATSSGGREYTGELFF
TGTGCCACCAGCTCTGGCGGGAGGGAGTACACCGGGGAGCTGTTTTTT